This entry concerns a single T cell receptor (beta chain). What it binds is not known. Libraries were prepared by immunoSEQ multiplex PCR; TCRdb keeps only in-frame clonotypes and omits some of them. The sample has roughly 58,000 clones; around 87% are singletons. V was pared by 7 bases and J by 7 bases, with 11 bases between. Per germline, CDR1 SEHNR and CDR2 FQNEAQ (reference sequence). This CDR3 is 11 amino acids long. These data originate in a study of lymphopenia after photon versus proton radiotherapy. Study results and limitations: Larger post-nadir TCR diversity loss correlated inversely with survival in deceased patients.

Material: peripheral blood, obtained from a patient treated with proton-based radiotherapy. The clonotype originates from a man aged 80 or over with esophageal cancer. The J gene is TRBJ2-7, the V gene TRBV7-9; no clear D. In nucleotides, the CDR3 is TGTGCCAGCAACCGGGCGTGGGAGCAGTACTTC. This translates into CASNRAWEQYF.